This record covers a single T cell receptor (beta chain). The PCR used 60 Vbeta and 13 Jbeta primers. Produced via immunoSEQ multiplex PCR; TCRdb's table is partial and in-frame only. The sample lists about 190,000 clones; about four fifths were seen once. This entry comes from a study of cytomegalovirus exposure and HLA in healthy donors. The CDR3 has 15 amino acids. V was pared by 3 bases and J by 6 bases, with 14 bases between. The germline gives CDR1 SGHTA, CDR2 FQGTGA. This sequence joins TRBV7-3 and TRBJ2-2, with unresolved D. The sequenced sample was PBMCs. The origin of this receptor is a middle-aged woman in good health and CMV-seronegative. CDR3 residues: CASSLSTTDSGELFF. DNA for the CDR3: TGTGCCAGCAGCTTGTCCACCACTGATTCCGGGGAGCTGTTTTTT.